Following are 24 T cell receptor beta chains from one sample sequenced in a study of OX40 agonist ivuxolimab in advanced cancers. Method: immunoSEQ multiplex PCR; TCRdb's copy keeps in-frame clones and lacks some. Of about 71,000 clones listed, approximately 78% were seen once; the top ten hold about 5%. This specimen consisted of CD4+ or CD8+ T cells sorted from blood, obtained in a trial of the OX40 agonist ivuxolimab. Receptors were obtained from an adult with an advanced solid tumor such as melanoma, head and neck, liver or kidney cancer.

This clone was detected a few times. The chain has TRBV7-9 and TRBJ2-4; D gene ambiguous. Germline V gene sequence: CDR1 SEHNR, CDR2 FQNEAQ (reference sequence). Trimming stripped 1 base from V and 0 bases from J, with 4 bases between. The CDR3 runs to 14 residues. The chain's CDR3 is CASSLVTAKNIQYF. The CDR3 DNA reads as TGTGCCAGCAGCTTAGTGACAGCCAAAAACATTCAGTACTTC.

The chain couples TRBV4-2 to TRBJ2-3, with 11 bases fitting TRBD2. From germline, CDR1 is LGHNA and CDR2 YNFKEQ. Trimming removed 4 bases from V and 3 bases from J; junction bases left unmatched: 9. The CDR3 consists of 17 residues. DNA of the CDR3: TGTGCCAGCAGCCCTTACCAAACTAGCGGGGGAACAGATACGCAGTATTTT. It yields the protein CASSPYQTSGGTDTQYF.

The DNA for the CDR3 is TGTGCCAGCAGTTACGGGGGAGGGCCCGGAGAGACCCAGTACTTC. It codes for CASSYGGGPGETQYF. The gene calls are TRBV6-5 and TRBJ2-5, with 7 bases that match TRBD2. J was trimmed by 4 bases and V by 2 bases; bases with no gene match: 7. From germline, CDR1 is MNHEY and CDR2 SVGAGI. CDR3 size: 15 residues.

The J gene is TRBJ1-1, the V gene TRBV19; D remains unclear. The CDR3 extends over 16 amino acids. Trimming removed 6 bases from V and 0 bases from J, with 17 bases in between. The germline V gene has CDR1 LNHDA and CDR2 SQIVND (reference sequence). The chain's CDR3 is CASSTIELAMNTEAFF. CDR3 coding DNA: TGTGCCAGTAGCACCATCGAGTTGGCGATGAACACTGAAGCTTTCTTT.

CDR3 DNA sequence: TGTGCCAGCACCTCATTAACAAGATTGGCAGATACGCAGTATTTT. Protein product: CASTSLTRLADTQYF. V usage is TRBV6-6 and J usage is TRBJ2-3; no firm D call. This CDR3 is built from 15 residues. V gave up 7 bases and J gave up 4 bases, with 18 bases separating them. Germline V gene sequence: CDR1 MNHNY, CDR2 SVGAGI (reference sequence).

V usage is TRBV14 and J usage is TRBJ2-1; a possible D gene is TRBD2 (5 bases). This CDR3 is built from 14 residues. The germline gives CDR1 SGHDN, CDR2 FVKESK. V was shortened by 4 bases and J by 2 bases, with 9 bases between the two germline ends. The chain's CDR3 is CASSPLGAYNEQFF. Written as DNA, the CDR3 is TGTGCCAGCAGCCCACTCGGGGCCTACAATGAGCAGTTCTTC.

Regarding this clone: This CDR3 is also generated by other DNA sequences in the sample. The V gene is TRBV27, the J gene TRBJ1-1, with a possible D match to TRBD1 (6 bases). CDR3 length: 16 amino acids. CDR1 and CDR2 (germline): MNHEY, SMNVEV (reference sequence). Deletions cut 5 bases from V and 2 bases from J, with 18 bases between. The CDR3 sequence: CASSPTPRGANTEAFF. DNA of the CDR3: TGTGCCAGCAGTCCTACGCCGAGGGGGGCTAACACTGAAGCTTTCTTT.

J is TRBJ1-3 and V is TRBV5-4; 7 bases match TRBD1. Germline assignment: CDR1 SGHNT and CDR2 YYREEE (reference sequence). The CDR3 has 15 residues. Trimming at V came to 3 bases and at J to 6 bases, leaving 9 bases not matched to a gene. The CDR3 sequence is CASSSRTGGVNTIYF. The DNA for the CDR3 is TGTGCCAGCAGCTCACGGACAGGCGGCGTAAACACCATATATTTT. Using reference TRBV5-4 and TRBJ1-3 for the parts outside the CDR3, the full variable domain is ETGVTQSPTHLIKTRGQQVTLRCSSQSGHNTVSWYQQALGQGPQFIFQYYREEENGRGNFPPRFSGLQFPNYSSELNVNALELDDSALYLCASSSRTGGVNTIYFGEGSWLTVV.

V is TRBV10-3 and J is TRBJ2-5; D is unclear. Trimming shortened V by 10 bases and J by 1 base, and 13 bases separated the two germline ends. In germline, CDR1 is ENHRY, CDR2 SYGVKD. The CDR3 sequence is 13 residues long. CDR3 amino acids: CATEKGVQETQYF. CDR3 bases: TGTGCCACCGAGAAGGGTGTCCAAGAGACCCAGTACTTC.

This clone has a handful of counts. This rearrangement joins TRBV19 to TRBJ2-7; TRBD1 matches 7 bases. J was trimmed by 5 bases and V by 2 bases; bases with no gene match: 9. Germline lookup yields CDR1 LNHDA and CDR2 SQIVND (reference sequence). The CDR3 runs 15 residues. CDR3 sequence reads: CASSINRGGENEQYF. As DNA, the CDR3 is TGTGCCAGTAGTATAAACAGGGGTGGCGAGAACGAGCAGTACTTC. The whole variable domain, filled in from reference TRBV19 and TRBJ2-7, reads DGGITQSPKYLFRKEGQNVTLSCEQNLNHDAMYWYRQDPGQGLRLIYYSQIVNDFQKGDIAEGYSVSREKKESFPLTVTSAQKNPTAFYLCASSINRGGENEQYFGPGTRLTVT.

CDR3 DNA sequence: TGTGCCAGCAGGGAGGGGGCGAACACTGAAGCTTTCTTT. Translated, it gives CASREGANTEAFF. The rearrangement joins TRBV27 to TRBJ1-1; 7 nucleotides align to TRBD1. The trim removed 6 bases at V and 1 base at J, leaving 2 bases unmatched. Germline loops: CDR1 MNHEY, CDR2 SMNVEV (reference sequence). The length of the CDR3 is 13 residues.

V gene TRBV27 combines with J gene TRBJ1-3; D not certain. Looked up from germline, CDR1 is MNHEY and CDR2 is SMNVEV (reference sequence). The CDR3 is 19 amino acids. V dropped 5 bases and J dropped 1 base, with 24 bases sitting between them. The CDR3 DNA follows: TGTGCCAGCAGTCCTCACAACCCTGCGGGGTATAAATCTGGAAACACCATATATTTT. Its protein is CASSPHNPAGYKSGNTIYF.

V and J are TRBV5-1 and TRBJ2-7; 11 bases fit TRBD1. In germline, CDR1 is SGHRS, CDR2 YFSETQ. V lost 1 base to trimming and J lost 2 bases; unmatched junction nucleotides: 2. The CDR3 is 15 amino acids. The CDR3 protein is CASSLSGQGAYEQYF. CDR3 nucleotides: TGCGCCAGCAGCTTGTCGGGACAGGGGGCCTACGAGCAGTACTTC.

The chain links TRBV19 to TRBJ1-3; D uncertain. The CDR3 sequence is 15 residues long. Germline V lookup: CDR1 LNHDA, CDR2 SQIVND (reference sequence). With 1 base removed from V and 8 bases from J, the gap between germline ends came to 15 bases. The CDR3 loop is CASSIAGLTAHTIYF. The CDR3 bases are TGTGCCAGTAGTATAGCCGGACTGACGGCGCACACCATATATTTT.

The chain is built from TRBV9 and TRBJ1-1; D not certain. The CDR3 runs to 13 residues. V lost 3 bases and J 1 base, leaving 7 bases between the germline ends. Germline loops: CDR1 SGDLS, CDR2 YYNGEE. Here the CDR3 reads CASSETTNTEAFF. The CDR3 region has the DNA TGTGCCAGCAGCGAGACAACGAACACTGAAGCTTTCTTT.

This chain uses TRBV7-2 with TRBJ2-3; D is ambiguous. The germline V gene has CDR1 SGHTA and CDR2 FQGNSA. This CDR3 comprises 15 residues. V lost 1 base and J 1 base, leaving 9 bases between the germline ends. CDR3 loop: CASSLVFQGTDTQYF. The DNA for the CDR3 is TGTGCCAGCAGCTTAGTCTTCCAGGGCACAGATACGCAGTATTTT. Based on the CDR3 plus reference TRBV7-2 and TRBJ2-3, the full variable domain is GAGVSQSPSNKVTEKGKDVELRCDPISGHTALYWYRQSLGQGLEFLIYFQGNSAPDKSGLPSDRFSAERTGGSVSTLTIQRTQQEDSAVYLCASSLVFQGTDTQYFGPGTRLTVL.

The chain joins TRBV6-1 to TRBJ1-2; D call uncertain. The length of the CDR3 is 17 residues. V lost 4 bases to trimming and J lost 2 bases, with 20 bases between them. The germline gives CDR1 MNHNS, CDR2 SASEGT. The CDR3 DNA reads TGTGCCAGCAGTGGGAGTGGCGCGCTTGGGTCCAACTATGGCTACACCTTC. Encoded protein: CASSGSGALGSNYGYTF.

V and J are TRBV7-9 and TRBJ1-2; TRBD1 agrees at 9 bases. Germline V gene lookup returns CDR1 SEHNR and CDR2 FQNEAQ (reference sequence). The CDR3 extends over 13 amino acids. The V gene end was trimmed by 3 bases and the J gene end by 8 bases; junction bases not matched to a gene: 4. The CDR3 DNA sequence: TGTGCCAGCAGCTTGGGACAGGGAAACGGCTACACCTTC. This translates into CASSLGQGNGYTF.

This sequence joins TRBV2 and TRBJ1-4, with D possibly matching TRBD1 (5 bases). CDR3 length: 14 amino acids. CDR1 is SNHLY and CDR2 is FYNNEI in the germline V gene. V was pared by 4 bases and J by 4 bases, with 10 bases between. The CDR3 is CASSAGAVNEKLFF. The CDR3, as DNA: TGTGCCAGCAGTGCCGGGGCAGTTAATGAAAAACTGTTTTTT.

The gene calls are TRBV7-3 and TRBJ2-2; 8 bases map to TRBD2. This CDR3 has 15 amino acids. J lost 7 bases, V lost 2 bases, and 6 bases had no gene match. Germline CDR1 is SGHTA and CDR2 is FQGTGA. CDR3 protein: CASSLQRESLGELFF. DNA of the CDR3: TGTGCCAGCAGCTTACAGCGGGAGTCTCTCGGGGAGCTGTTTTTT.

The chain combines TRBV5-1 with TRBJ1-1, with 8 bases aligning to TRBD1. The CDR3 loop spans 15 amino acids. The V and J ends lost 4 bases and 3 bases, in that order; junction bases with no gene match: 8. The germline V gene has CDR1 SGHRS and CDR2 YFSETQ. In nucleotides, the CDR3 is TGCGCCAGCAGCACCGGACAGGGAAGGGACACTGAAGCTTTCTTT. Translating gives CASSTGQGRDTEAFF.

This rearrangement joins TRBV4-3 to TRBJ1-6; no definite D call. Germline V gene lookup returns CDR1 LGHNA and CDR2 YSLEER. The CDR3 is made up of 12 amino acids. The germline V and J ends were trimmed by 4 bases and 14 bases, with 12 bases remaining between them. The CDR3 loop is CASSRPLGTLHF. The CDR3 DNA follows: TGCGCCAGCAGCCGCCCCCTCGGGACCCTCCACTTT.

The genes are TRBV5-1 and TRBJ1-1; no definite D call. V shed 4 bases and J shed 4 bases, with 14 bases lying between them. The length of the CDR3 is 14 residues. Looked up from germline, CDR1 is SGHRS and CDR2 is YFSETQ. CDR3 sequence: CASSAQDPTTEAFF. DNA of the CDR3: TGCGCCAGCAGCGCGCAGGACCCGACCACTGAAGCTTTCTTT.

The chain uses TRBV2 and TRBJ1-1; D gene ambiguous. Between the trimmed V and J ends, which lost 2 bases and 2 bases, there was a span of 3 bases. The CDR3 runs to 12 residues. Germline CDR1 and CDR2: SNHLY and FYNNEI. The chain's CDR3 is CASSEFNTEAFF. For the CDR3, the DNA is TGTGCCAGCAGTGAATTCAACACTGAAGCTTTCTTT.